This T cell receptor beta chain was sequenced for a study of molecular identifiers for immune sequencing clone quantification. Study information: RNA from approximately 20,000 or 100,000 naive CD8 cells was split five ways in replicates, with four sequenced.

Whole-study findings and limits: Clones carrying above 20 RNA copies accounted for over 97% of effector molecules, under 1% in naive cells.

J was trimmed by 6 bases and V by 5 bases; bases with no gene match: 3. The V gene's germline CDR1 is MNHEY and CDR2 SMNVEV (reference sequence). The CDR3 spans 12 residues. Notes on this clonotype: Its antigen remains unknown.

Preparation methods for the bulk TCR libraries were those previously described, with listed TCR primers. TCRdb processed the PCR reads anew with MiXCR; each CDR3 protein has one entry. The sample has roughly 320,000 distinct CDR3 sequences; about 22% are singletons. The receptor was isolated from a human donor in good health. Some libraries in this study had Jurkat cell RNA spiked in. Sequenced input: naive CD8+ T cells from blood, with Jurkat cell RNA spiked in. Subset meaning: FACS-sorted CD8+CD4-CCR7+CD45RA+ naive T cells. The chain employs TRBV27 and TRBJ2-7, with 8 bases lining up with TRBD2. The CDR3 loop reads CASSVRGGEQYF. The CDR3 bases are TGTGCCAGCAGTGTCCGGGGGGGCGAGCAGTACTTC.